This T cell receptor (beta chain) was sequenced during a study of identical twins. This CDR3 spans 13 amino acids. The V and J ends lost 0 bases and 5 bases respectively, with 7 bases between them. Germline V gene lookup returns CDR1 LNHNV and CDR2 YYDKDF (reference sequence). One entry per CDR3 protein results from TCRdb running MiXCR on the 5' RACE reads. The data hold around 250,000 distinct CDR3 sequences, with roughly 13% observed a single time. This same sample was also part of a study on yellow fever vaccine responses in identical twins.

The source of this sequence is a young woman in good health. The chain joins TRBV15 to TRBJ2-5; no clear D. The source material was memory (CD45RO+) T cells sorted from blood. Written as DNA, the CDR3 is TGTGCCACCAGCAGAGACGTCGGGGAGACCCAGTACTTC. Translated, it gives CATSRDVGETQYF.